The clone carrying this TCR beta chain has ten or more counts. The antigen is unknown. The sample is drawn from a study of blood T cells in healthy people across ages. Broader study findings: Higher diversity and more naive CD4+ cells were features of long-lived donors, compared to aged donors. Estimates of total diversity, which came from one million sequenced T cells, were considered to be underestimates. Nothing was known about donor CMV status, and this possibly confounded expanded clonotype changes.

It was with a sample-barcoded 5' primer and a J-beta primer mix that a second PCR of roughly 7 to 12 cycles was run. MiXCR, applied by TCRdb to the 5' RACE reads, yields one record per CDR3 protein. The repertoire holds approximately 810,000 distinct CDR3 sequences, with more than 25% as singletons. Total RNA, at least 5.5 micrograms per sample, was extracted from PBMCs. Germline-derived CDR1 and CDR2 are SGHTA and FQGNSA. The CDR3 has 15 residues. Trimming removed 4 bases from V and 4 bases from J, with 16 bases in between. The rearrangement uses TRBV7-2 and TRBJ1-1; D is unclear. This clonotype was obtained from a woman at least 80 years old in good health. Input material: blood. The CDR3 here is CASSYRLGDATEAFF. CDR3 DNA sequence: TGTGCCAGCAGCTACCGCCTTGGTGACGCCACTGAAGCTTTCTTT. Using reference TRBV7-2 and TRBJ1-1 for the parts outside the CDR3, the full variable domain is GAGVSQSPSNKVTEKGKDVELRCDPISGHTALYWYRQSLGQGLEFLIYFQGNSAPDKSGLPSDRFSAERTGGSVSTLTIQRTQQEDSAVYLCASSYRLGDATEAFFGQGTRLTVV.